This T cell receptor beta chain was observed in a study of blood T cell repertoires in COVID-19. Study details: PBMCs, B-cell-depleted T cells, or T cells were the source of the cDNA or gDNA that made up the material.

The data were produced by immunoSEQ multiplex PCR, yet TCRdb's version contains in-frame clones alone and is incomplete. This sample has approximately 98,000 clones; approximately 85% occur once, and the top ten carry 2% to 2.5%. V was clipped by 4 bases and J by 1 base; unmatched bases: 13. Germline V gene sequence: CDR1 SGHRS, CDR2 YFSETQ. The CDR3 is 18 residues long. Material: peripheral blood. This TCR came from a human donor in a cohort sampled during active COVID-19. This chain uses TRBV5-1 with TRBJ2-3; TRBD2 matches at 9 bases. The CDR3 here is CASSPYSGRGGGTDTQYF. DNA of the CDR3: TGCGCCAGCAGCCCCTATAGCGGGAGAGGGGGCGGCACAGATACGCAGTATTTT.